The 25 T cell receptor beta chains below were found in one sample sequenced in a study of CD8+ T cells in alopecia areata. Following extraction, RNA underwent reverse transcription to cDNA, which served as the sequencing template. Profiled with immunoSEQ multiplex PCR; TCRdb holds only in-frame clones, not every one. The data hold some 110,000 clones, with 55% to 70% observed a single time. The source material was CD4+ T cells sorted from blood. The origin of the receptors is a human donor in good health.

The chain has TRBV19 and TRBJ2-6, with a weak D call TRBD1 (5 bases). V shed 7 bases and J shed 2 bases, with 12 bases lying between them. The CDR3 runs to 15 residues. Germline V CDR1 and CDR2: LNHDA, SQIVND (reference sequence). This CDR3 is CASTQGRTGANVLTF. CDR3 bases: TGTGCCAGTACGCAGGGAAGGACTGGGGCCAACGTCCTGACTTTC.

The chain's CDR3 is CSTRAGSTEAFF. The CDR3 nucleotides read TGCAGCACACGAGCGGGGAGCACTGAAGCTTTCTTT. The V call is TRBV29-1, the J call TRBJ1-1; no reliable D call. The CDR3 runs to 12 residues. Germline V lookup: CDR1 SQVTM, CDR2 ANQGSEA. The ends were cut back, 8 bases at V and 4 bases at J, with 14 bases in the middle.

The chain combines TRBV30 with TRBJ1-2, with no clear D. This CDR3 spans 12 amino acids. CDR1 is GTSNPN, CDR2 SVGIG, per germline (reference sequence). Trimming shortened V by 3 bases and J by 0 bases, and 5 bases separated the two germline ends. The CDR3 spells CAWRGSNYGYTF. CDR3 sequence (DNA): TGTGCCTGGAGAGGGTCTAACTATGGCTACACCTTC. The whole variable domain, remainder taken from reference TRBV30 and TRBJ1-2, is SQTIHQWPATLVQPVGSPLSLECTVEGTSNPNLYWYRQAAGRGLQLLFYSVGIGQISSEVPQNLSASRPQDRQFILSSKKLLLSDSGFYLCAWRGSNYGYTFGSGTRLTVV.

V is TRBV2 and J is TRBJ1-2; tentative D call: TRBD1 (6 bases). V was pared by 6 bases and J by 9 bases, with 20 bases between. CDR1 is SNHLY, CDR2 FYNNEI, per germline. This CDR3 comprises 14 residues. In nucleotides, the CDR3 is TGTGCCAGCAGGCTCACAGGGACTGTTGTAAGCTACACCTTC. Protein: CASRLTGTVVSYTF.

The CDR3 spells CASSQAPTSGNNEQFF. The CDR3 nucleotides read TGCGCCAGCAGCCAAGCCCCGACTAGCGGTAACAATGAGCAGTTCTTC. The chain employs TRBV4-1 and TRBJ2-1; 9 nucleotides match TRBD2. CDR1 and CDR2 from the germline V gene are MGHRA and YSYEKL. The CDR3 sequence is 16 residues long. The J segment lost 5 bases and the V segment lost 1 base, leaving 6 bases of the junction unmatched.

In this sample, this clone turned up a few times. This chain joins TRBV29-1 and TRBJ2-5, with TRBD1 matching over 7 bases. The CDR3 totals 12 residues. CDR1 is SQVTM and CDR2 is ANQGSEA in the germline V gene. Unmatched junction bases numbered 5, after V lost 7 bases and J lost 3 bases. This chain's CDR3 is CSGGQNEETQYF. CDR3 nucleotide sequence: TGCAGCGGGGGACAGAATGAAGAGACCCAGTACTTC.

In its sample, this clone was seen a few times. V gene TRBV16 combines with J gene TRBJ1-2; 10 bases match TRBD1. Germline trimming cut 3 bases from V and 2 bases from J; bases unmatched to any gene: 12. CDR3 size: 18 residues. Germline lookup yields CDR1 KGHSY and CDR2 FQNENV. This CDR3 reads CASSQLGGEGQGNYGYTF. The CDR3 nucleotides are TGTGCCAGCAGCCAGCTAGGCGGCGAGGGACAGGGGAACTATGGCTACACCTTC.

The chain joins TRBV5-6 to TRBJ1-1; no firm D call. V was clipped by 2 bases and J by 1 base, with 6 bases between them. CDR1 is SGHDT, CDR2 YYEEEE, per germline. The length of the CDR3 is 13 residues. CDR3 in amino acids: CASSLSPNTEAFF. CDR3 nucleotides: TGTGCCAGCAGCTTAAGTCCGAACACTGAAGCTTTCTTT.

The chain carries TRBV30 and TRBJ1-1; 7 nucleotides line up with TRBD1. With V trimmed by 2 bases and J by 0 bases, 6 bases remained unmatched. CDR3 length: 15 residues. CDR1 GTSNPN and CDR2 SVGIG come from the germline V gene (reference sequence). CDR3 in DNA: TGTGCCTGGAGTAAGGGACAGCTTATGAACACTGAAGCTTTCTTT. It codes for CAWSKGQLMNTEAFF.

V usage is TRBV30 and J usage is TRBJ1-6; the D gene is possibly TRBD1 (5 bases). The CDR3 has 14 amino acids. V was shortened by 1 base and J by 10 bases, with 14 bases between the two germline ends. Germline CDR1 GTSNPN, CDR2 SVGIG (reference sequence). The CDR3 DNA reads as TGTGCCTGGAGTGGAGGCCAGGGAAACTCACCCCTCCACTTT. Its translation: CAWSGGQGNSPLHF.

This clone was observed a single time. The chain links TRBV29-1 to TRBJ1-3; D is uncertain. Germline values: CDR1 SQVTM, CDR2 ANQGSEA. There are 11 residues in the CDR3. Trimming cost V 3 bases and J 4 bases, with 4 bases left between them. CDR3: CSVEKGNTIYF. The CDR3 nucleotides are TGCAGCGTTGAGAAAGGAAACACCATATATTTT.

The chain combines TRBV29-1 with TRBJ2-2; a possible D gene is TRBD2 (7 bases). The CDR3 extends over 16 amino acids. CDR1 is SQVTM, CDR2 ANQGSEA, per germline. Trimming removed 0 bases at V and 5 bases at J, with 16 bases between. The CDR3 reads CSVEDRGARPTGELFF. The CDR3 nucleotides are TGCAGCGTTGAAGATCGGGGGGCGCGACCGACCGGGGAGCTGTTTTTT.

This clone is deemed medium-sized. The CDR3 nucleotides are TGTGCCAGCAGCTTAGACGGCAGCATATATTTT. It codes for CASSLDGSIYF. The chain joins TRBV7-2 to TRBJ1-3; no definite D call. The CDR3 covers 11 residues. Germline V gene sequence: CDR1 SGHTA, CDR2 FQGNSA. The germline V and J ends were trimmed by 1 base and 12 bases, with 7 bases remaining between them.

In its sample, this clone was seen a few times. The rearrangement links TRBV6-1 to TRBJ1-2, with D unclear. Trimming removed 2 bases at V and 4 bases at J, with 8 bases between. CDR1 and CDR2 from the germline V gene are MNHNS and SASEGT. CDR3 size: 13 residues. For the CDR3, the DNA is TGTGCCAGCAGTGAACGAGGACCCTATGGCTACACCTTC. It specifies CASSERGPYGYTF.

The chain combines TRBV27 with TRBJ1-6; weak D call: TRBD1 (5 bases). The V end was cut by 7 bases, the J end by 6 bases, with 13 bases between. Germline-derived CDR1 and CDR2 are MNHEY and SMNVEV (reference sequence). CDR3 length: 14 amino acids. This chain's CDR3 is CASNPRGVNSPLHF. The CDR3 DNA reads as TGTGCCAGCAACCCTCGAGGGGTTAATTCACCCCTCCACTTT.

The chain links TRBV4-1 to TRBJ1-5; a possible D gene is TRBD1 (6 bases). Per the germline V gene, CDR1 is MGHRA and CDR2 is YSYEKL. The CDR3 is 17 residues long. Trimming stripped 2 bases from V and 7 bases from J, with 21 bases between. This CDR3 reads CASSQPQGRGLRQPQHF. The CDR3 region has the DNA TGCGCCAGCAGCCAACCCCAGGGGCGGGGGTTGAGGCAGCCCCAGCATTTT.

This rearrangement joins TRBV15 to TRBJ1-4; D is undetermined. Deletions cut 1 base from V and 8 bases from J, with 11 bases between. The CDR3 is 14 amino acids. Germline assignment: CDR1 LNHNV and CDR2 YYDKDF (reference sequence). In DNA, the CDR3 is TGTGCCACCAGCAGAGTGGGCGTGGGGGAAAAACTGTTTTTT. Residues: CATSRVGVGEKLFF.

The chain recombines TRBV2 with TRBJ2-3, with D possibly TRBD2 on 6 matching bases. From germline, CDR1 is SNHLY and CDR2 FYNNEI. Deletions cut 9 bases from V and 5 bases from J, with 12 bases between. This CDR3 has 12 amino acids. The CDR3 DNA follows: TGTGCCAGTGCGGGGATTGGAGATACGCAGTATTTT. Translated, it gives CASAGIGDTQYF.

The V call is TRBV10-3, the J call TRBJ1-2; TRBD1 might be the D (6 bases). CDR3 size: 15 residues. The V gene lost 0 bases and the J gene lost 2 bases, with 10 bases spanning the gap. The germline CDR1 and CDR2 sequences are ENHRY and SYGVKD. The CDR3 sequence is CAISESGHINYGYTF. The CDR3 nucleotides are TGTGCCATCAGTGAGTCGGGACATATAAACTATGGCTACACCTTC.

This clone appeared many times. V gene TRBV19 combines with J gene TRBJ1-3; no definite D call. Per germline, CDR1 LNHDA and CDR2 SQIVND (reference sequence). The ends were cut back, 8 bases at V and 0 bases at J, with 11 bases in the middle. The CDR3 spans 14 residues. The CDR3 nucleotides are TGTGCCAGTTCTCTCCCGGGCTCTGGAAACACCATATATTTT. This translates into CASSLPGSGNTIYF.

The chain joins TRBV23-1 to TRBJ2-5, with D hard to call. TRBV23-1 is identified as an open reading frame with a role that is uncertain. The V and J ends lost 4 bases and 5 bases respectively, with 14 bases between them. This CDR3 has 14 residues. CDR3 protein: CASSLPPSRETQYF. The DNA for the CDR3 is TGCGCCAGCAGTCTCCCCCCGAGCCGTGAGACCCAGTACTTC.

The J gene is TRBJ2-4, the V gene TRBV4-2; 9 nucleotides agree with TRBD2. Germline CDR1 and CDR2: LGHNA and YNFKEQ. The CDR3 contains 17 residues. V shed 3 bases and J 1 base; nucleotides not matched to a gene: 7. CDR3 in DNA: TGTGCCAGCAGCCAGGACCCTAGCGGGGATGCCAAAAACATTCAGTACTTC. It translates to CASSQDPSGDAKNIQYF.

The rearrangement links TRBV30 to TRBJ1-1, with no clear D. V lost 0 bases and J lost 8, with 10 bases in between. The V gene's germline CDR1 is GTSNPN and CDR2 SVGIG (reference sequence). This CDR3 contains 12 residues. In DNA, the CDR3 is TGTGCCTGGAGTGTACACGGTCGGGAAGCTTTCTTT. Translating gives CAWSVHGREAFF.

CDR3 coding DNA: TGTGCCAGCTCAATGCTAGCGGGGACCACAGATACGCAGTATTTT. Its translation: CASSMLAGTTDTQYF. The chain has TRBV18 and TRBJ2-3; 9 nucleotides align to TRBD2. Germline assignment: CDR1 KGHSH and CDR2 LQKENI. The CDR3 length is 15 residues. V trimming: 5 bases; J trimming: 2 bases; junction bases outside the gene matches: 5.

In this sample, this clone turned up a few times. V is TRBV29-1 and J is TRBJ2-5; unclear D gene. Germline CDR1 reads SQVTM; CDR2 reads ANQGSEA. Trimming pared 2 bases from V and 2 bases from J, leaving 9 bases between. This CDR3 spans 13 amino acids. The CDR3, as DNA: TGCAGCGTTGAACGACCGAATCAAGAGACCCAGTACTTC. This translates into CSVERPNQETQYF.